What follows describes a single T cell receptor beta chain. The antigen is unknown. V dropped 4 bases and J dropped 1 base, with 6 bases sitting between them. This CDR3 has 12 amino acids. CDR1 and CDR2 from the germline V gene are SGHDT and YYEEEE. This specimen comes from a study of CD8+ T cells in alopecia areata. Study-wide results and caveats: Patients showed less clear TCR sequence sharing than mice, possibly partly because of HLA diversity. In lesional scalp, particularly from alopecia totalis/universalis, clonality was higher than in normal scalp. In scalp and blood during tofacitinib, many expanded lesional clones persisted.

In each case, RNA was isolated and then reverse transcribed into cDNA as the sequencing template. Repertoires were generated with immunoSEQ multiplex PCR, while TCRdb's copy carries only in-frame clones and drops some. The sample contains about 210,000 clones, roughly two fifths of which appear only once. As to treatment: oral pan-JAK inhibitor, 5-10 mg twice daily. The chain recombines TRBV5-6 with TRBJ2-7; the D is unclear. Sample: CD4+ T cells sorted from blood, taken at approximately week 37, from a patient treated with tofacitinib. The sequence came from a human donor with alopecia areata. Written as DNA, the CDR3 is TGTGCCAGCAGCCGCTATTCCTACGAGCAGTACTTC. This gives the protein CASSRYSYEQYF.